This T cell receptor beta chain was recovered during a study of regulatory T cells in long-lasting Graves disease. Building the TCR beta libraries relied on iRepertoire HTBI primers, and CDR3 regions underwent Arm-PCR. TCRdb reanalysed the multiplex PCR reads using MiXCR and keeps one entry per CDR3 protein. The profile shows around 230,000 distinct CDR3 sequences, around 20% of them singletons. Time point meaning: newly diagnosed GD, antithyroid drugs for less than 3 months. TCR sequences were obtained from RNA taken from PBMCs. Patients all came to the study from an endocrinology department in Xi'an, China. This CDR3 is 15 amino acids long. V was pared by 4 bases and J by 1 base, with 16 bases between. In germline, CDR1 is SQVTM, CDR2 ANQGSEA. In its sample, this clonotype was seen many times. No antigen is known for it. Study observations and caveats: The study found persistent patients shared more public clonotypes (roughly 2,800) than new patients (just over 950). A reduction in accuracy may have resulted from the small sample size. Investigators studied peripheral blood only, not thyroid tissue.

This rearrangement joins TRBV29-1 to TRBJ2-5; D tentatively fits TRBD1 or TRBD2 (5 bases each). The material was peripheral blood mononuclear cells (PBMCs), obtained at new diagnosis, from a patient treated with antithyroid drugs. This TCR came from a female donor with Graves disease. The CDR3 DNA reads as TGCAGCGTTGGTCCTGGAAGGGACCGCCAAGAGACCCAGTACTTC. This gives the protein CSVGPGRDRQETQYF.